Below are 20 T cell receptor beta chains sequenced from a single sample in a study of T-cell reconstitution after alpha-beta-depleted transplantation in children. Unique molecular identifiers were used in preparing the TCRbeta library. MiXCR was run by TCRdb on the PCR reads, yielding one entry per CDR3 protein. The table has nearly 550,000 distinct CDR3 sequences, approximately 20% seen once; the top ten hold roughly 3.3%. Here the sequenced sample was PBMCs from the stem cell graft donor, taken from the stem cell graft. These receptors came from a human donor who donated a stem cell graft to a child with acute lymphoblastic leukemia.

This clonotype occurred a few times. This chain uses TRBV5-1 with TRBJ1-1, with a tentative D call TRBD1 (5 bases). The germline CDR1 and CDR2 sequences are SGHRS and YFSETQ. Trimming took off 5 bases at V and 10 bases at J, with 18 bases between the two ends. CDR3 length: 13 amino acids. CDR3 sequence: CASRIGRGWGAFF. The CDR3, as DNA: TGCGCCAGCAGGATTGGACGGGGGTGGGGAGCTTTCTTT.

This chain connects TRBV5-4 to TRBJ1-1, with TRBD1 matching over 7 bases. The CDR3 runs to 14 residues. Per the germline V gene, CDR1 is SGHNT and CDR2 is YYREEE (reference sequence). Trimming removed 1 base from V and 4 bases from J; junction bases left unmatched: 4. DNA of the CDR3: TGTGCCAGCAGCTTGAACAGGGGCCCCACTGAAGCTTTCTTT. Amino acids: CASSLNRGPTEAFF. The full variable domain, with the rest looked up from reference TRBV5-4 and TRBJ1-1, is ETGVTQSPTHLIKTRGQQVTLRCSSQSGHNTVSWYQQALGQGPQFIFQYYREEENGRGNFPPRFSGLQFPNYSSELNVNALELDDSALYLCASSLNRGPTEAFFGQGTRLTVV.

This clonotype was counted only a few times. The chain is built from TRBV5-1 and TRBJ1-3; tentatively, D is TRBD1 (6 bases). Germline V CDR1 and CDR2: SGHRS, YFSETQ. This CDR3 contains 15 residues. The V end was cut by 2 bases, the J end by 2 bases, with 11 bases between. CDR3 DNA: TGCGCCAGCAGCTTCGGACAGTCCGCTGGAAACACCATATATTTT. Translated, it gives CASSFGQSAGNTIYF.

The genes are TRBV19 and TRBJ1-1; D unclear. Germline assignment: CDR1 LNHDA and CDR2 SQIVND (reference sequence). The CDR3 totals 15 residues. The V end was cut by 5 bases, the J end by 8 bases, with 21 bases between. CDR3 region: CASSHFILAQDEAFF. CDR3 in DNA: TGTGCCAGTAGTCACTTTATACTGGCGCAGGACGAAGCTTTCTTT.

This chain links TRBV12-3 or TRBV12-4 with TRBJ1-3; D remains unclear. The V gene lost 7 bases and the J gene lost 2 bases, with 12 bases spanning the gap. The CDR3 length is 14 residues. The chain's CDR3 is CASIEISAGNTIYF. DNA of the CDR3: TGTGCCAGCATCGAGATCTCGGCTGGAAACACCATATATTTT.

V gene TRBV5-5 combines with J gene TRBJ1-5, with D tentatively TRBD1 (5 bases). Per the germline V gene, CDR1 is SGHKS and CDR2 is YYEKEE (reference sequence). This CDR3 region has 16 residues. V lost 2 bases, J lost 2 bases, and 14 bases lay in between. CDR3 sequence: CASSLLWGVGNQPQHF. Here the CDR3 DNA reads TGTGCCAGCAGCTTACTATGGGGGGTAGGCAATCAGCCCCAGCATTTT. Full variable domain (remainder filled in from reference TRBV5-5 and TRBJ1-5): DAGVTQSPTHLIKTRGQQVTLRCSPISGHKSVSWYQQVLGQGPQFIFQYYEKEERGRGNFPDRFSARQFPNYSSELNVNALLLGDSALYLCASSLLWGVGNQPQHFGDGTRLSIL.

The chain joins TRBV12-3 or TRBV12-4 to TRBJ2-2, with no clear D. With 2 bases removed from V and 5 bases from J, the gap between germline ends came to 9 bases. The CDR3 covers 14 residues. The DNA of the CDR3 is TGTGCCAGCAGTTTAAGGCAGATTACCGGGGAGCTGTTTTTT. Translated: CASSLRQITGELFF.

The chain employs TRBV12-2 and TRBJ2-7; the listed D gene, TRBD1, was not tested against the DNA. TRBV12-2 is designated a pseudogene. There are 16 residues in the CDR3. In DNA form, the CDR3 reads TGTGCAAGTCGCTTAGGGGTAACAGGGGTCCCCTACGAGCAGTACTTC. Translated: CASRLGVTGVPYEQYF.

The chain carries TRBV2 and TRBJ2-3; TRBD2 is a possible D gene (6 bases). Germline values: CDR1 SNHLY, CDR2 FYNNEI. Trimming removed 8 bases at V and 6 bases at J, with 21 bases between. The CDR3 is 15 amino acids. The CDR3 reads CASGWRDPYWDTQYF. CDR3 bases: TGTGCCAGCGGTTGGAGGGATCCCTACTGGGATACGCAGTATTTT. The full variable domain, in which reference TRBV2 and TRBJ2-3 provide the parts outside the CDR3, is EPEVTQTPSHQVTQMGQEVILRCVPISNHLYFYWYRQILGQKVEFLVSFYNNEISEKSEIFDDQFSVERPDGSNFTLKIRSTKLEDSAMYFCASGWRDPYWDTQYFGPGTRLTVL.

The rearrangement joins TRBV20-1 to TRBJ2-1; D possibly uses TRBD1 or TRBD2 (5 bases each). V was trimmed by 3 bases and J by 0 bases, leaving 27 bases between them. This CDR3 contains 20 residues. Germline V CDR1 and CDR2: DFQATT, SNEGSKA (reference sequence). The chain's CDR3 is CSARYAHWSLGTISYNEQFF. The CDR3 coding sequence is TGCAGTGCTAGGTATGCCCACTGGAGTCTCGGGACGATCTCCTACAATGAGCAGTTCTTC.

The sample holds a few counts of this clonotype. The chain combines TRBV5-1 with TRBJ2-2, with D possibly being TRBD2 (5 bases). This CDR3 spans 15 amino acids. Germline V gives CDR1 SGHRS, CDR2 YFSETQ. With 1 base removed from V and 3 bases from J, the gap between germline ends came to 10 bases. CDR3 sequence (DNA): TGCGCCAGCAGCTTGACCCGGACTCACACCGGGGAGCTGTTTTTT. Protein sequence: CASSLTRTHTGELFF. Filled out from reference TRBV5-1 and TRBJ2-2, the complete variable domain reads KAGVTQTPRYLIKTRGQQVTLSCSPISGHRSVSWYQQTPGQGLQFLFEYFSETQRNKGNFPGRFSGRQFSNSRSEMNVSTLELGDSALYLCASSLTRTHTGELFFGEGSRLTVL.

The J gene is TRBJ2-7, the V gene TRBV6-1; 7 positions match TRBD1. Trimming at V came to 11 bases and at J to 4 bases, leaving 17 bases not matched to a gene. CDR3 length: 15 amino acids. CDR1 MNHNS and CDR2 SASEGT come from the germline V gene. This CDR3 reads CASGPETGSYYEQYF. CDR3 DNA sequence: TGTGCCTCGGGACCGGAGACAGGGAGCTATTACGAGCAGTACTTC.

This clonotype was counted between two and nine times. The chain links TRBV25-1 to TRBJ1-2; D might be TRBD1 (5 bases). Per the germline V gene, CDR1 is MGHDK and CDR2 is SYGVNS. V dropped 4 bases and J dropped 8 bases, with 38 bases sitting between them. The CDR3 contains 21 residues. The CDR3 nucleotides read TGTGCCAGCAGTGCCCAAAACAACACTTCGGGACCTTGTCTATGGCTATGCGGCTACACCTTC. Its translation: CASSAQNNTSGPCLWLCGYTF.

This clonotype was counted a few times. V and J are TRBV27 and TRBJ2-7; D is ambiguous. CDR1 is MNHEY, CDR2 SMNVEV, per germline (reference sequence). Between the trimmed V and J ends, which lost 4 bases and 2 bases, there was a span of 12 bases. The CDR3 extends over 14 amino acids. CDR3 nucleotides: TGTGCCAGCAGTTCAGCAGCCTACCCCTACGAGCAGTACTTC. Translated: CASSSAAYPYEQYF.

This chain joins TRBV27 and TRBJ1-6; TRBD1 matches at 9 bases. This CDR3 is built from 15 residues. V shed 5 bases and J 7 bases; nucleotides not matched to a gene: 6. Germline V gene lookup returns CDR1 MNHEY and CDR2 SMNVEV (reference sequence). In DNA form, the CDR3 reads TGTGCCAGCAGTACCGGACAGGGGATAAATTCACCCCTCCACTTT. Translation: CASSTGQGINSPLHF.

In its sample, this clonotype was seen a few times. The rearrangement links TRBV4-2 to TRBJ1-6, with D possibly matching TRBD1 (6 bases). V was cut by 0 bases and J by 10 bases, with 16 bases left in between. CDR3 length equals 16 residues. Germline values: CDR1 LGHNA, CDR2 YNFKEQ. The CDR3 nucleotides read TGTGCCAGCAGCCAAGAATCAGGGGAACGGGGATCACCCCTCCACTTT. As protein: CASSQESGERGSPLHF.

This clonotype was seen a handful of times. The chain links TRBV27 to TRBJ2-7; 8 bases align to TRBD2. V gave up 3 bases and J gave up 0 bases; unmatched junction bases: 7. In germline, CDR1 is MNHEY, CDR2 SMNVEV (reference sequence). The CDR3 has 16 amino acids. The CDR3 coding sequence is TGTGCCAGCAGTTTCCGGGCTAGCGGGCCCTCCTACGAGCAGTACTTC. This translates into CASSFRASGPSYEQYF.

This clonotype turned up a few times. DNA for the CDR3: TGCGCCAGCAGCTTGTGGGACGAGCAGTACTTC. Its protein product is CASSLWDEQYF. This chain joins TRBV5-1 and TRBJ2-7; D gene unclear. The CDR3 has 11 residues. Germline assignment: CDR1 SGHRS and CDR2 YFSETQ. The germline V and J ends were trimmed by 1 base and 5 bases, with 4 bases remaining between them. The full variable domain, in which reference TRBV5-1 and TRBJ2-7 provide the parts outside the CDR3, is KAGVTQTPRYLIKTRGQQVTLSCSPISGHRSVSWYQQTPGQGLQFLFEYFSETQRNKGNFPGRFSGRQFSNSRSEMNVSTLELGDSALYLCASSLWDEQYFGPGTRLTVT.

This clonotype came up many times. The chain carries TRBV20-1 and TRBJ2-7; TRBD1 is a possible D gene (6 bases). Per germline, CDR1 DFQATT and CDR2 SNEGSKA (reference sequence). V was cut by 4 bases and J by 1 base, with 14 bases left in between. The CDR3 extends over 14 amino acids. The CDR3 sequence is CSAKRDTTSYEQYF. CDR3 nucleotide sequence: TGCAGTGCTAAGAGGGACACAACTTCCTACGAGCAGTACTTC.

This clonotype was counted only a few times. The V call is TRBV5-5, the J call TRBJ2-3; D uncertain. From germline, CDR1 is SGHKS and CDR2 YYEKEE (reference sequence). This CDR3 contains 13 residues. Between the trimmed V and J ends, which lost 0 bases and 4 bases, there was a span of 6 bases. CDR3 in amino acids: CASSLDRPDTQYF. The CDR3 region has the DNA TGTGCCAGCAGCTTGGACAGACCAGATACGCAGTATTTT.